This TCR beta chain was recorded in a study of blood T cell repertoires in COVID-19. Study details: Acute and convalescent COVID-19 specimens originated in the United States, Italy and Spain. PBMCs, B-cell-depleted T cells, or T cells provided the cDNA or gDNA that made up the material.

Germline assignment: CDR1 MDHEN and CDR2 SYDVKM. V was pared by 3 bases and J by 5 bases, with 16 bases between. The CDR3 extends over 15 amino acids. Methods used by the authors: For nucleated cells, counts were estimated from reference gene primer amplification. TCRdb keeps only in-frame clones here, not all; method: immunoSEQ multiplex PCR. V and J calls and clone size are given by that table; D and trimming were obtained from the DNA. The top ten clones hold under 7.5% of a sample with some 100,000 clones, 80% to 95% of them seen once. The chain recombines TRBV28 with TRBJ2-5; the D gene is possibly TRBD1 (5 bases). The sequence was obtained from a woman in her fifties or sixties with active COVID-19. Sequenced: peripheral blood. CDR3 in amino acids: CASSFIQAARETQYF. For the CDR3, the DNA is TGTGCCAGCAGTTTCATACAGGCCGCGAGGGAGACCCAGTACTTC.